A selection of T cell receptor beta chains follows, all from one sample in a study of OX40 agonist ivuxolimab in advanced cancers. The repertoire was sequenced with immunoSEQ multiplex PCR; TCRdb's copy has only in-frame clones and lacks some. Of approximately 81,000 clones listed, more than 85% were seen once; the top ten hold over 0.9%. The material sequenced was CD4+ or CD8+ T cells sorted from blood, taken in a trial of the OX40 agonist ivuxolimab. The receptors originated from an adult with an advanced solid tumor such as melanoma, head and neck, liver or kidney cancer. The conserved cysteine and the conserved F or W are not part of the CDR3 here. Each record gives: CDR3 length, J gene, V gene, CDR3 protein.

len: 12; j_gene: TRBJ1-6; v_gene: TRBV2; CDR3aa: ASSAGGLNSPLH
len: 14; j_gene: TRBJ2-5; v_gene: TRBV4-2; CDR3aa: ASSQGEEGPQETQY
len: 13; j_gene: TRBJ1-1; v_gene: TRBV6-5; CDR3aa: ASRRDRGATTEAF
len: 10; j_gene: TRBJ1-1; v_gene: TRBV2; CDR3aa: ASSGAHAEAF
len: 9; j_gene: TRBJ1-1; v_gene: TRBV25-1; CDR3aa: ASNRGTEAF
len: 14; j_gene: TRBJ1-1; v_gene: TRBV4-2; CDR3aa: ASSQVQGQTDTEAF
len: 12; j_gene: TRBJ1-1; v_gene: TRBV12-5; CDR3aa: ASGLVPINTEAF
len: 17; j_gene: TRBJ2-3; v_gene: TRBV4-1; CDR3aa: ASSQGLAGGGAMAGSQY
len: 13; j_gene: TRBJ2-1; v_gene: TRBV2; CDR3aa: ASSDPLAVYNEQF
len: 12; j_gene: TRBJ2-7; v_gene: TRBV18; CDR3aa: ASSWDRSSYEQY
len: 15; j_gene: TRBJ1-4; v_gene: TRBV4-1; CDR3aa: ASSQGTVVSTNEKLF
len: 11; j_gene: TRBJ1-1; v_gene: TRBV19; CDR3aa: ASLPGWNTEAF
len: 10; j_gene: TRBJ1-6; v_gene: TRBV11-2; CDR3aa: ASSLLDSPLH
len: 14; j_gene: TRBJ2-3; v_gene: TRBV4-1; CDR3aa: ASSQANMGFTDTQY
len: 12; j_gene: TRBJ2-7; v_gene: TRBV7-9; CDR3aa: AIFQGGSSYEQY
len: 12; j_gene: TRBJ2-7; v_gene: TRBV5-1; CDR3aa: ASSSGLVNYEQY
len: 13; j_gene: TRBJ2-1; v_gene: TRBV19; CDR3aa: ASSPTSLAIGEQF
len: 11; j_gene: TRBJ2-5; v_gene: TRBV19; CDR3aa: ARDPRFQETQY
len: 11; j_gene: TRBJ1-1; v_gene: TRBV7-9; CDR3aa: ASSRDQFSQAF
len: 13; j_gene: TRBJ2-3; v_gene: TRBV29-1; CDR3aa: SLEDTSSAPDTQY
len: 12; j_gene: TRBJ2-2; v_gene: TRBV7-3; CDR3aa: ASSRTGGTGELF
len: 16; j_gene: TRBJ2-6; v_gene: TRBV7-3; CDR3aa: ASSLRMDRTTGANVLT
len: 10; j_gene: TRBJ1-1; v_gene: TRBV2; CDR3aa: ASRLTGSEAF
len: 12; j_gene: TRBJ2-2; v_gene: TRBV19; CDR3aa: ASRTGANTGELF
len: 11; j_gene: TRBJ1-1; v_gene: TRBV5-1; CDR3aa: ASSPPDRAVAF
len: 15; j_gene: TRBJ1-5; v_gene: TRBV2; CDR3aa: ASSEWGLTKPNQPQH
len: 13; j_gene: TRBJ1-1; v_gene: TRBV27; CDR3aa: ASSLWEGRSTEAF
len: 12; j_gene: TRBJ2-7; v_gene: TRBV7-2; CDR3aa: ASSERRASYEQY
len: 14; j_gene: TRBJ2-2; v_gene: TRBV7-3; CDR3aa: ASSRSSGGTTGELF
len: 10; j_gene: TRBJ2-5; v_gene: TRBV14; CDR3aa: ASSPGRETQY
len: 10; j_gene: TRBJ2-5; v_gene: TRBV2; CDR3aa: ASDRDQETQY
len: 14; j_gene: TRBJ2-5; v_gene: TRBV11-3; CDR3aa: ASSLVTGGGKETQY
len: 10; j_gene: TRBJ1-1; v_gene: TRBV5-1; CDR3aa: ASSPYGEVAF
len: 13; j_gene: TRBJ1-5; v_gene: TRBV5-1; CDR3aa: ASRQDFNGNQPQH
len: 14; j_gene: TRBJ2-3; v_gene: TRBV5-1; CDR3aa: ASSPPGTGRTDTQY
len: 12; j_gene: TRBJ2-7; v_gene: TRBV5-6; CDR3aa: ASSLVGGAYEQY
len: 12; j_gene: TRBJ2-7; v_gene: TRBV23-1; CDR3aa: ASSPWGLIGEQY
len: 12; j_gene: TRBJ1-2; v_gene: TRBV6-5; CDR3aa: ASSYSERNYGYT
len: 13; j_gene: TRBJ1-1; v_gene: TRBV19; CDR3aa: ASTRDGTVNTEAF
len: 12; j_gene: TRBJ2-3; v_gene: TRBV19; CDR3aa: ASSTLRQTDTQY
len: 14; j_gene: TRBJ2-6; v_gene: TRBV19; CDR3aa: ASSSFGGSGANVLT
len: 12; j_gene: TRBJ1-3; v_gene: TRBV7-2; CDR3aa: ASSLPGLGNTIY
len: 15; j_gene: TRBJ2-2; v_gene: TRBV11-3; CDR3aa: ASSSRLGLAANGELF
len: 12; j_gene: TRBJ1-2; v_gene: TRBV5-1; CDR3aa: ASSSRGYNYGYT
len: 14; j_gene: TRBJ1-2; v_gene: TRBV30; CDR3aa: AWSGTGTSKYYGYT
len: 13; j_gene: TRBJ2-1; v_gene: TRBV7-2; CDR3aa: ASSFDTSSYNEQF
len: 13; j_gene: TRBJ2-1; v_gene: TRBV11-2; CDR3aa: ASSLEGPWENEQF
len: 9; j_gene: TRBJ1-5; v_gene: TRBV11-3; CDR3aa: ASSSNQPQH
len: 13; j_gene: TRBJ1-2; v_gene: TRBV7-3; CDR3aa: ASSPLGGGSYGYT
len: 14; j_gene: TRBJ2-7; v_gene: TRBV4-1; CDR3aa: ASSLGRGAGSYEQY
len: 13; j_gene: TRBJ1-5; v_gene: TRBV19; CDR3aa: ASSIVDQRGQPQH
len: 15; j_gene: TRBJ2-1; v_gene: TRBV5-8; CDR3aa: ASSLGGDTGSYNEQF
len: 14; j_gene: TRBJ2-1; v_gene: TRBV7-2; CDR3aa: ASSPRRSISYNEQF